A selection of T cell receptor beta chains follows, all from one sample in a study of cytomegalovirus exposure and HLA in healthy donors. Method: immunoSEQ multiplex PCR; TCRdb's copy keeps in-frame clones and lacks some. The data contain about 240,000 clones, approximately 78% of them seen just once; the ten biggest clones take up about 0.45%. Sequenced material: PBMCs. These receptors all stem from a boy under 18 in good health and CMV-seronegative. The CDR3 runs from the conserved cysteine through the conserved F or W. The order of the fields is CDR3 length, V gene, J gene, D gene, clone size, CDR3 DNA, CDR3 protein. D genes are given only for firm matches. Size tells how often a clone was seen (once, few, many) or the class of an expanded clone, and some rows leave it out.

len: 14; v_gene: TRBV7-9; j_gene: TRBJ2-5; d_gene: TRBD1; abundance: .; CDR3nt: TGTGCCAGCAGCCAGGGGGCGAGGCAAGAGACCCAGTACTTC; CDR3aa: CASSQGARQETQYF
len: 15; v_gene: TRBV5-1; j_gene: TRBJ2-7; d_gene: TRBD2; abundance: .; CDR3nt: TGCGCCAGCAGTAGTAGCGGGGCTACTGCCTACGAGCAGTACTTC; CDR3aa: CASSSSGATAYEQYF
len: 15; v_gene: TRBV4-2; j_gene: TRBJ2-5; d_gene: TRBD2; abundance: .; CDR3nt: TGTGCCAGCAGCCAAGTTCTAGCGGAAAGGGAGACCCAGTACTTC; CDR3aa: CASSQVLAERETQYF
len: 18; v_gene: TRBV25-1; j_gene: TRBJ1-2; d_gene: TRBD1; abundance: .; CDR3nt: TGTGCCAGCAGTGACCCTCGAGAAAGCAGGGGGAGTGACTATGGCTACACCTTC; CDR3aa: CASSDPRESRGSDYGYTF
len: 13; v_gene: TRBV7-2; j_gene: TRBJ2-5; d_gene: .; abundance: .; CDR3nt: TGTGCCAGCAGCCCGGACTTTCAAGAGACCCAGTACTTC; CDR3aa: CASSPDFQETQYF
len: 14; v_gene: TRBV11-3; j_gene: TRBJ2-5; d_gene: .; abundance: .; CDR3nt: TGTGCCAGCAGCGCGGACACCGACCAAGAGACCCAGTACTTC; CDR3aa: CASSADTDQETQYF
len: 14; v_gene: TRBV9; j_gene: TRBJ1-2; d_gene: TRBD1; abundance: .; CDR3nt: TGTGCCAGCAGCGTAGGACAGGGGGCGGGTGGCTACACCTTC; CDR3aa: CASSVGQGAGGYTF
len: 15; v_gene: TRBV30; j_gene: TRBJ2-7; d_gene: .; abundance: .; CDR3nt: TGTGCCTGGAGCTCCGGGACACTCCTGGGCTACGAGCAGTACTTC; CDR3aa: CAWSSGTLLGYEQYF
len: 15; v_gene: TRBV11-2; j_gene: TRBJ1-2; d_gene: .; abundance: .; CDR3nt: TGTGCCAGCAGCTCTTGGACAGATTCTAACTATGGCTACACCTTC; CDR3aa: CASSSWTDSNYGYTF
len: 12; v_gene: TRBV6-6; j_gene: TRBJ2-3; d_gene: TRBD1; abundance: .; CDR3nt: TGTGCCAGCAATCAGGGGGAGAGAACGCAGTATTTT; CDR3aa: CASNQGERTQYF
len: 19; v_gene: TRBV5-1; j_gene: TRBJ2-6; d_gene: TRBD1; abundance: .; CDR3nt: TGCGCCAGCAGCTTAGTCCGGGGACAGGGGATCCCTGGGGCCAACGTCCTGACTTTC; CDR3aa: CASSLVRGQGIPGANVLTF
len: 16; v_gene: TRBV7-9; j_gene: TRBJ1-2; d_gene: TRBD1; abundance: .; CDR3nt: TGTGCCAGCAGCTTAGCGGATAGGACAGGGGACTATGGCTACACCTTC; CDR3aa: CASSLADRTGDYGYTF
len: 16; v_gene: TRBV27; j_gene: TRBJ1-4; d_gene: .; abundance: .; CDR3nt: TGTGCCAGCAGAAAACTCGGGACTCCTAATCGTATAGGGCTGTTTTTT; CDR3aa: CASRKLGTPNRIGLFF
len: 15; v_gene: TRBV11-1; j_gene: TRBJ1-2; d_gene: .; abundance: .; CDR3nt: TGTGCCAGCAGCTTAGCCCTTACAGACACCTATGGCTACACCTTC; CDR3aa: CASSLALTDTYGYTF
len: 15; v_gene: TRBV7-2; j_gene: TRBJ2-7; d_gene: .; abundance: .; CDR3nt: TGTGCCAGCTCTTTTGGGGGGGCGGGGTTAGTCGAGCAGTACTTC; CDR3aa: CASSFGGAGLVEQYF
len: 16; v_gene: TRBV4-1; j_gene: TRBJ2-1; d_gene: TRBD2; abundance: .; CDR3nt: TGCGCCAGCAGCCAGGCTCCAGCGGGGGCCTTTAATGAGCAGTTCTTC; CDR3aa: CASSQAPAGAFNEQFF
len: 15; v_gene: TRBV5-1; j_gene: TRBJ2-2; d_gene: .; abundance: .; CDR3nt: TGCGCCAGCAGCTCCATCGGGAGCGCCGACGGGGAGCTGTTTTTT; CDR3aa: CASSSIGSADGELFF
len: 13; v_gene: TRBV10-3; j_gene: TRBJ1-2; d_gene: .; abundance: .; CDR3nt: TGTGCCATCGGGAGCCCTACGATCTGCGGCTACACCTTC; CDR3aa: CAIGSPTICGYTF
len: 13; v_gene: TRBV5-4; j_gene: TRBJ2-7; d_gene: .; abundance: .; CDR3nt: TGTGCCAGCAGCTTGGAGGAGGTCTACGAGCAGTACTTC; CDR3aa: CASSLEEVYEQYF
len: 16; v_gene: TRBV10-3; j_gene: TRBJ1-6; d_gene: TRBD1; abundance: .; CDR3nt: TGTGCCATCAGTGACGGGACAGCTTTGGGGGGTTCACCCCTCCACTTT; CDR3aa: CAISDGTALGGSPLHF
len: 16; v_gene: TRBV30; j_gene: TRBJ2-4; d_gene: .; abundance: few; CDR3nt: TGTGCCTGGACCAGCGGGCTCTTTCTAGCCAAAAACATTCAGTACTTC; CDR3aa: CAWTSGLFLAKNIQYF
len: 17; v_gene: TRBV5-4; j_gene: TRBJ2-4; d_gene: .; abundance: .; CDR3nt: TGTGCCAGCAGCTTGGGCCCTACGGGGGAAGTCAAAAACATTCAGTACTTC; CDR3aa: CASSLGPTGEVKNIQYF
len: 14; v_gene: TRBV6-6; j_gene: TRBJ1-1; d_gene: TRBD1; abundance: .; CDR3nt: TGTGCCAGCAGTCTGTCAGGGGGTGGCACTGAAGCTTTCTTT; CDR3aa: CASSLSGGGTEAFF
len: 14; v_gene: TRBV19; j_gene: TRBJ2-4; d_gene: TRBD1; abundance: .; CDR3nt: TGTGCCAGTAGTCCCACAGGGGTCCCAAACATTCAGTACTTC; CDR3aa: CASSPTGVPNIQYF
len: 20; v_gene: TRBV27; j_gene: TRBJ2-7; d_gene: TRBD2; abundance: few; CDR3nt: TGTGCCAGCAGTTCAGACTCCCCCGGAGAAGCGGGAGGGTTCGCCTACGAGCAGTACTTC; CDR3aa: CASSSDSPGEAGGFAYEQYF
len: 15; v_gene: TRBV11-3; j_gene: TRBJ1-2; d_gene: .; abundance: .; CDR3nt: TGTGCCAGCAGCCTCCGGACCCGGAGGGACTATGGCTACACCTTC; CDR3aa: CASSLRTRRDYGYTF
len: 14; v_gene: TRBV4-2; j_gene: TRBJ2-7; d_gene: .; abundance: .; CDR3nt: TGTGCCAGCAGCAACCTCTTTGCAGGGCCCGAGCAGTACTTC; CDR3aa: CASSNLFAGPEQYF
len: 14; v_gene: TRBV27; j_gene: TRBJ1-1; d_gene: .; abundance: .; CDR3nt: TGTGCCGGCAGTTTACGAATGGGCGACACTGAAGCTTTCTTT; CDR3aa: CAGSLRMGDTEAFF
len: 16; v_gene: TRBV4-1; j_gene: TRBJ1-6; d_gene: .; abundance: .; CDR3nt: TGCGCCAGCGGAGCAGGAGGGGCGCGCGGTAATTCACCCCTCCACTTT; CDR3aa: CASGAGGARGNSPLHF
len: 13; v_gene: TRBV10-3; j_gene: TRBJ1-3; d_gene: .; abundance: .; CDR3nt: TGTGCCTCAGGAGGTCATTCTGGAAACACCATATATTTT; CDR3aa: CASGGHSGNTIYF
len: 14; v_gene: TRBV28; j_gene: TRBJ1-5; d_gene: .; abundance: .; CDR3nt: TGTGCCAGCAGTTTGACTACTAGCAATCAGCCCCAGCATTTT; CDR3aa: CASSLTTSNQPQHF
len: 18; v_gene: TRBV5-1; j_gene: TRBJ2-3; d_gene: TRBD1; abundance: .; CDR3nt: TGCGCCAGCAGCTTGGATCCAGGCAGGGGGCGCGAAACAGATACGCAGTATTTT; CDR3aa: CASSLDPGRGRETDTQYF
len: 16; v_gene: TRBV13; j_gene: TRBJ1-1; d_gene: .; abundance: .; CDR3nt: TGTGCCAGCAGCCCCATCAGGTGGGAGGAAAGCACTGAAGCTTTCTTT; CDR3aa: CASSPIRWEESTEAFF
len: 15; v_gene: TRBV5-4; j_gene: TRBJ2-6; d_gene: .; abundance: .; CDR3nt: TGTGCCAGCAGTTCAGGGGAAACGAGGGCCAACGTCCTGACTTTC; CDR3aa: CASSSGETRANVLTF
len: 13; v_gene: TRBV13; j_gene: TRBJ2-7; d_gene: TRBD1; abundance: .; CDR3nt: TGTGCCAGCAGCACCGGACAGGGTTTGGAGCAGTACTTC; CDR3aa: CASSTGQGLEQYF
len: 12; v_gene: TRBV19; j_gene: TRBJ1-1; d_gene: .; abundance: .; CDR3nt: TGTGCCAGTAGGGGGCTAAACACTGAAGCTTTCTTT; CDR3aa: CASRGLNTEAFF
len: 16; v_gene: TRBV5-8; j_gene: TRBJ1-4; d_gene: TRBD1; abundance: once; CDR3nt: TGTGCCAGCAGCTTGGGATTCGGGACAGTAAATGAAAAACTGTTTTTT; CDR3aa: CASSLGFGTVNEKLFF
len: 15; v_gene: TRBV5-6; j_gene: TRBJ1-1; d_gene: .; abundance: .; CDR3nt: TGTGCCAGCAGCTTGACGAGGCCCGCACGGGGGGCCGCTTTCTTT; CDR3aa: CASSLTRPARGAAFF
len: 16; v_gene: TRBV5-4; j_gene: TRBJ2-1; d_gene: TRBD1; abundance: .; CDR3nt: TGTGCCAGCAGCGGGGATCCGGGACAGGGTTACAATGAGCAGTTCTTC; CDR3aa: CASSGDPGQGYNEQFF